Listed here are 20 T cell receptor beta chains from one sample, sequenced in a study of T cell responses to AZD1222 COVID-19 vaccine. Profiling relied on immunoSEQ multiplex PCR, and the TCRdb table lists in-frame clones only, not all of them. The repertoire holds 90,000 to 130,000 clones, roughly 90% seen once, with 1.6% in the top ten. This sample comprised peripheral blood, obtained on day 0 of AZD1222 vaccination. The receptors come from an adult in good health.

The genes are TRBV2 and TRBJ1-2; the D gene is possibly TRBD1 (6 bases). This CDR3 has 13 residues. Germline CDR1 SNHLY, CDR2 FYNNEI. Trimming cost V 5 bases and J 6 bases, with 13 bases left between them. CDR3 nucleotides: TGTGCCAGCAGTATTACCACAGGGAATGGCTACACCTTC. This codes for CASSITTGNGYTF. Complete variable domain (other parts from reference TRBV2 and TRBJ1-2): EPEVTQTPSHQVTQMGQEVILRCVPISNHLYFYWYRQILGQKVEFLVSFYNNEISEKSEIFDDQFSVERPDGSNFTLKIRSTKLEDSAMYFCASSITTGNGYTFGSGTRLTVV.

CDR3 sequence (DNA): TGCGCCAGCAGCGTGGGACGGAAGAACACTGAAGCTTTCTTT. Residues: CASSVGRKNTEAFF. The genes are TRBV5-1 and TRBJ1-1, with D perhaps TRBD1 (5 bases). CDR1 SGHRS and CDR2 YFSETQ come from the germline V gene. The V and J ends lost 4 bases and 1 base respectively, with 11 bases between them. CDR3 length: 14 residues.

This chain links TRBV7-2 with TRBJ1-1; TRBD1 agrees at 9 bases. J was trimmed by 10 bases and V by 3 bases; bases with no gene match: 9. Germline assignment: CDR1 SGHTA and CDR2 FQGNSA. There are 14 residues in the CDR3. CDR3 nucleotides: TGTGCCAGCAGCTTTCCGGACAGGGGTCGGGTAGCTTTCTTT. This codes for CASSFPDRGRVAFF.

This clone was seen once. This chain links TRBV7-2 with TRBJ1-1; 8 bases map to TRBD1. CDR1 is SGHTA and CDR2 is FQGNSA in the germline V gene. Trimming cost V 4 bases and J 5 bases; bases outside gene matches: 12. CDR3 length: 16 amino acids. CDR3: CASSSRDRPARTEAFF. The CDR3 coding sequence is TGTGCCAGCAGCTCTCGGGACAGGCCTGCGAGAACTGAAGCTTTCTTT.

V and J are TRBV5-1 and TRBJ2-1; D might be TRBD1 or TRBD2, each matching 5 bases. The CDR3 totals 15 residues. The V gene's germline CDR1 is SGHRS and CDR2 YFSETQ. V dropped 7 bases and J dropped 8 bases, with 22 bases sitting between them. The CDR3 DNA reads as TGCGCCAGCGCAGAGGGCATATGGCAAGGGGATGAGCAGTTCTTC. It translates to CASAEGIWQGDEQFF.

The V call is TRBV27, the J call TRBJ2-1; possible D gene TRBD2, 6 bases. Between the trimmed V and J ends, which lost 3 bases and 4 bases, there was a span of 10 bases. The CDR3 totals 14 residues. Germline loops: CDR1 MNHEY, CDR2 SMNVEV (reference sequence). The CDR3 DNA reads as TGTGCCAGCAGTTTTCAACGGGGGTACAATGAGCAGTTCTTC. It specifies CASSFQRGYNEQFF.

The rearrangement joins TRBV12-5 to TRBJ2-1; 10 bases line up with TRBD2. CDR1 is LGHNT and CDR2 is FRNRAP in the germline V gene. V was pared by 6 bases and J by 10 bases, with 15 bases of the junction left unmatched. There are 16 residues in the CDR3. CDR3 sequence reads: CASGHPQRGLAYEQFF. Here the CDR3 DNA reads TGTGCTAGTGGCCACCCCCAGAGGGGACTAGCGTACGAGCAGTTCTTC.

This chain joins TRBV7-9 and TRBJ2-3; D remains unclear. In germline, CDR1 is SEHNR, CDR2 FQNEAQ (reference sequence). The germline V and J ends were trimmed by 1 base and 1 base, with 6 bases remaining between them. The CDR3 is 14 residues long. This CDR3 is CASSLGRGTDTQYF. The CDR3 DNA sequence: TGTGCCAGCAGCTTAGGTAGGGGCACAGATACGCAGTATTTT.

This clone has just a few counts. The chain joins TRBV11-2 to TRBJ2-7; D unresolved. CDR1 is SGHAT, CDR2 FQNNGV, per germline. The V and J ends lost 1 base and 3 bases respectively, with 16 bases between them. The CDR3 totals 16 residues. The CDR3 nucleotides read TGTGCCAGCAGCTTAGCCGGGCACACAACGGACTACGAGCAGTACTTC. Residues: CASSLAGHTTDYEQYF.

The V gene is TRBV25-1, the J gene TRBJ2-1, with D uncertain. CDR3 size: 11 residues. Germline V gives CDR1 MGHDK, CDR2 SYGVNS. V lost 1 base and J 10 bases, leaving 5 bases between the germline ends. The CDR3 spells CASSEFREQFF. The CDR3 nucleotides read TGTGCCAGCAGTGAATTCAGGGAGCAGTTCTTC. The full variable domain, rest sourced from reference TRBV25-1 and TRBJ2-1, is EADIYQTPRYLVIGTGKKITLECSQTMGHDKMYWYQQDPGMELHLIHYSYGVNSTEKGDLSSESTVSRIRTEHFPLTLESARPSHTSQYLCASSEFREQFFGPGTRLTVL.

The chain links TRBV30 to TRBJ1-6, with D uncertain. Germline V lookup: CDR1 GTSNPN, CDR2 SVGIG (reference sequence). V lost 4 bases to trimming and J lost 1 base, with 17 bases between them. The CDR3 spans 17 residues. The CDR3 nucleotides read TGTGCCTGGACCTTCTCGGGTTTGGGGTCCTATAATTCACCCCTCCACTTT. It encodes CAWTFSGLGSYNSPLHF.

The chain links TRBV25-1 to TRBJ2-5; TRBD2 matches 11 bases. The CDR3 length is 15 residues. The germline V gene has CDR1 MGHDK and CDR2 SYGVNS. The trim removed 1 base at V and 5 bases at J, leaving 3 bases unmatched. In nucleotides, the CDR3 is TGTGCCAGCAGTGAATCACTAGCGGGAGTGGAGACCCAGTACTTC. The encoded protein is CASSESLAGVETQYF.

This clone was found once. The chain carries TRBV10-3 and TRBJ1-1; D uncertain. Germline V lookup: CDR1 ENHRY, CDR2 SYGVKD. V lost 7 bases to trimming and J lost 6 bases, with 15 bases between them. The CDR3 runs to 13 residues. The CDR3 DNA sequence: TGTGCCATCACCGAGGATTGGAGCGCTGAAGCTTTCTTT. Translating gives CAITEDWSAEAFF.

This clone was detected once. The chain employs TRBV18 and TRBJ1-5; 7 nucleotides agree with TRBD1. The CDR3 extends over 15 amino acids. Germline V CDR1 and CDR2: KGHSH, LQKENI. The junction had 6 bases not matched to a gene; V was cut back by 5 bases and J by 2 bases. CDR3 DNA sequence: TGTGCCAGCTCAGGGACAGTAGTTCGCAATCAGCCCCAGCATTTT. This gives the protein CASSGTVVRNQPQHF.

The chain employs TRBV19 and TRBJ1-5; no clear D gene. There are 15 residues in the CDR3. Trimming shortened V by 4 bases and J by 2 bases, and 12 bases separated the two germline ends. Germline CDR1 and CDR2: LNHDA and SQIVND (reference sequence). Here the CDR3 reads CASSSLGKRNQPQHF. CDR3 nucleotide sequence: TGTGCCAGTAGTAGTCTTGGGAAGCGCAATCAGCCCCAGCATTTT.

The V call is TRBV7-8, the J call TRBJ2-7; maybe TRBD1 (5 bases). There are 16 residues in the CDR3. CDR1 is SGHVS and CDR2 is FQNEAQ in the germline V gene. Trimming cost V 1 base and J 4 bases, with 17 bases left between them. In nucleotides, the CDR3 is TGTGCCAGCAGCTTAGGTGGCTCTCAGGGCCGTTACGAGCAGTACTTC. It codes for CASSLGGSQGRYEQYF.

The gene calls are TRBV6-5 and TRBJ1-2; D is possibly TRBD1 (5 bases). CDR1 and CDR2 (germline): MNHEY, SVGAGI. CDR3 size: 13 residues. Trimming took off 7 bases at V and 0 bases at J, with 9 bases between the two ends. The CDR3 is CASTPGPNYGYTF. CDR3 DNA sequence: TGTGCCAGCACCCCAGGGCCTAACTATGGCTACACCTTC.

This sequence joins TRBV6-1 and TRBJ1-5, with a weak D call TRBD1 (5 bases). The CDR3 runs 15 residues. Trimming took 1 base from V and 5 from J, leaving 12 bases between them. CDR1 MNHNS and CDR2 SASEGT come from the germline V gene. CDR3 amino acids: CASSEVRVADQPQHF. DNA of the CDR3: TGTGCCAGCAGTGAAGTCAGGGTTGCAGATCAGCCCCAGCATTTT.

This clone was recorded a few times. The J gene is TRBJ1-5, the V gene TRBV4-1; the D is unclear. In germline, CDR1 is MGHRA, CDR2 YSYEKL. V gave up 3 bases and J gave up 2 bases, with 17 bases separating them. CDR3 size: 17 residues. CDR3 region: CASSHVNPLGGNQPQHF. The CDR3 DNA is TGCGCCAGCAGCCATGTTAACCCCCTTGGGGGCAATCAGCCCCAGCATTTT.

J is TRBJ2-7 and V is TRBV2; maybe TRBD1 (5 bases). Per germline, CDR1 SNHLY and CDR2 FYNNEI. The ends were cut back, 3 bases at V and 5 bases at J, with 11 bases in the middle. The CDR3 length is 13 residues. CDR3 protein: CASSDREWNEQYF. As DNA, the CDR3 is TGTGCCAGCAGTGACAGGGAATGGAACGAGCAGTACTTC.